Listed here are 14 T cell receptor beta chains from one sample, sequenced in a study of blood T cell repertoires in COVID-19. Using immunoSEQ multiplex PCR, the repertoire was profiled, and TCRdb retains in-frame clones only, with some absent. The table records more than 200,000 clones, around 90% of them present only once. Material for sequencing was PBMCs or T cells enriched from blood (not recorded which). The receptors originated from a man younger than 45 in a cohort exposed to, infected with or recovered from COVID-19 (not recorded which).

This clone has more than one count but fewer than ten. The V gene is TRBV27, the J gene TRBJ2-7; 8 bases align to TRBD2. CDR3 size: 11 residues. The ends lost 3 bases at V and 12 bases at J; junction bases unmatched: 4. Germline V CDR1 and CDR2: MNHEY, SMNVEV (reference sequence). The chain's CDR3 is CASSFGGRLYF. The CDR3 DNA follows: TGTGCCAGCAGTTTTGGCGGGAGGCTGTACTTC.

This clone was observed once. The chain has TRBV28 and TRBJ2-3; 9 nucleotides line up with TRBD1. This CDR3 contains 16 residues. Germline V CDR1 and CDR2: MDHEN, SYDVKM. After removal of 6 bases from V and 2 bases from J, the junction contained 9 bases not matched to a gene. The chain's CDR3 is CASSPPGQGITDTQYF. The CDR3 DNA reads TGTGCCAGCAGCCCACCCGGACAGGGGATCACAGATACGCAGTATTTT.

This clone was observed a single time. The chain recombines TRBV9 with TRBJ1-1, with D perhaps TRBD1 (5 bases). The CDR3 is made up of 13 amino acids. From germline, CDR1 is SGDLS and CDR2 YYNGEE. Trimming took off 3 bases at V and 6 bases at J, with 12 bases between the two ends. The DNA for the CDR3 is TGTGCCAGCAGCGGAGCAAGGGGTTCTGAAGCTTTCTTT. Its protein product is CASSGARGSEAFF.

CDR3 amino acids: CASSQRTGTNEKLFF. The CDR3 DNA is TGTGCCAGCAGCCAAAGGACAGGGACTAATGAAAAACTGTTTTTT. The chain recombines TRBV2 with TRBJ1-4; 8 bases align to TRBD1. Germline V CDR1 and CDR2: SNHLY, FYNNEI. The ends lost 6 bases at V and 2 bases at J; junction bases unmatched: 5. The CDR3 has 15 amino acids.

The chain is built from TRBV5-8 and TRBJ2-4, with 7 bases that match TRBD2. This CDR3 region has 14 residues. J was trimmed by 5 bases and V by 3 bases; bases with no gene match: 5. Germline CDR1 is SGHTS and CDR2 is YDEGEE. The CDR3 protein is CASSSGLVQNIQYF. The CDR3 DNA is TGTGCCAGCAGCTCCGGACTAGTCCAAAACATTCAGTACTTC.

This chain joins TRBV6-5 and TRBJ1-5, with TRBD1 as a possible D gene (6 bases). Per the germline V gene, CDR1 is MNHEY and CDR2 is SVGAGI. V was pared by 6 bases and J by 1 base, with 13 bases between. The CDR3 is 15 residues long. The DNA of the CDR3 is TGTGCCAGCAGAAGGACAGCGGACAGCAATCAGCCCCAGCATTTT. Its protein product is CASRRTADSNQPQHF.

This sequence joins TRBV27 and TRBJ2-1; 7 nucleotides align to TRBD2. The CDR3 is 15 residues long. V lost 5 bases and J lost 6; bases outside the gene matches: 10. Looked up from germline, CDR1 is MNHEY and CDR2 is SMNVEV (reference sequence). For the CDR3, the DNA is TGTGCCAGCAGTCCCCGCCGGGGAGGGCCCAATGAGCAGTTCTTC. Its protein product is CASSPRRGGPNEQFF.

This clone was counted once. The chain couples TRBV28 to TRBJ1-1, with a weak D call TRBD1 (6 bases). The length of the CDR3 is 16 residues. Germline V gene data show CDR1 as MDHEN and CDR2 as SYDVKM. V was cut by 7 bases and J by 0 bases, with 18 bases left in between. CDR3 residues: CASNPLGGDLNTEAFF. In nucleotides, the CDR3 is TGTGCCAGCAACCCTCTAGGGGGGGATCTGAACACTGAAGCTTTCTTT.

This clone showed up just once. The CDR3 nucleotides are TGTGCCAGCAGCGTTGGATCCAGGGGCGCTTTTAACACTGAAGCTTTCTTT. Its translation is CASSVGSRGAFNTEAFF. The rearrangement uses TRBV9 and TRBJ1-1, with D possibly TRBD1 on 6 matching bases. V was pared by 2 bases and J by 2 bases, with 19 bases between. The CDR3 has 17 residues. Germline V gene lookup returns CDR1 SGDLS and CDR2 YYNGEE.

This clone appeared many times. The J gene is TRBJ2-3, the V gene TRBV10-1; the D gene is possibly TRBD2 (5 bases). Trimming cost V 4 bases and J 0 bases, with 11 bases left between them. Germline assignment: CDR1 WNHNN and CDR2 SYGVQD (reference sequence). The CDR3 loop spans 15 amino acids. CDR3 nucleotide sequence: TGCGCCAGCAGTGGAGCGGCCGCTAGCACAGATACGCAGTATTTT. Translated: CASSGAAASTDTQYF.

This chain joins TRBV18 and TRBJ2-1; D call uncertain. This CDR3 is built from 17 residues. Trimming left V 3 bases short and J 3 bases short, with 18 bases between. Germline-derived CDR1 and CDR2 are KGHSH and LQKENI. CDR3 protein: CASSPIFSENLYNEQFF. The CDR3 DNA is TGTGCCAGCTCACCTATTTTTTCGGAGAATCTCTACAATGAGCAGTTCTTC.

The V gene is TRBV5-6, the J gene TRBJ2-7; 11 positions agree with TRBD1. CDR1 and CDR2 (germline): SGHDT, YYEEEE. The junction had 7 bases not matched to a gene; V was cut back by 4 bases and J by 1 base. The CDR3 is made up of 16 amino acids. The CDR3 sequence is CASSEIGQGASYEQYF. In nucleotides, the CDR3 is TGTGCCAGCAGCGAAATCGGACAGGGGGCTTCCTACGAGCAGTACTTC.

The chain combines TRBV28 with TRBJ2-3; 9 nucleotides line up with TRBD2. Germline CDR1 is MDHEN and CDR2 is SYDVKM. The CDR3 has 17 residues. V was clipped by 6 bases and J by 5 bases; unmatched bases: 15. The DNA of the CDR3 is TGTGCCAGCAGATTGTACCCAAAGCGGGAGGAGAAAGATACGCAGTATTTT. Amino acid sequence: CASRLYPKREEKDTQYF.

This rearrangement joins TRBV6-4 to TRBJ1-6; the D gene is possibly TRBD1 (6 bases). The ends were cut back, 2 bases at V and 2 bases at J, with 10 bases in the middle. The germline V gene has CDR1 MRHNA and CDR2 SNTAGT. The CDR3 loop spans 16 amino acids. CDR3 in amino acids: CASSDTGLPYNSPLHF. The DNA for the CDR3 is TGTGCCAGCAGTGACACAGGGCTGCCCTATAATTCACCCCTCCACTTT.